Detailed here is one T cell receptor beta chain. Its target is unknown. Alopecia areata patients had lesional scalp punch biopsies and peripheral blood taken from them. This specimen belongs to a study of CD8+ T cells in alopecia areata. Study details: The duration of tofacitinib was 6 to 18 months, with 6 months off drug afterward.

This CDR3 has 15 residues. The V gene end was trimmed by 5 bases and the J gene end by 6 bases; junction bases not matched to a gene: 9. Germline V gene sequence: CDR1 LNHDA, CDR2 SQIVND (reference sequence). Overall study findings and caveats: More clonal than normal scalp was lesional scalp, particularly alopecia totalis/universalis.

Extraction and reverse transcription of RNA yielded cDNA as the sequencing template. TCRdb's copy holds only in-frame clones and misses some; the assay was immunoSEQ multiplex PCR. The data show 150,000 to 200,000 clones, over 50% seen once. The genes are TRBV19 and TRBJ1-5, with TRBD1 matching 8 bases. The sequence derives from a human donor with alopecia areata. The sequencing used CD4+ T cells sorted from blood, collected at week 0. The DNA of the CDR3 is TGTGCCAGTAGTGCAGACAGGGGAATGGGTCAGCCCCAGCATTTT. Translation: CASSADRGMGQPQHF.